This TCR beta chain was recovered during a study of blood T cell repertoires in COVID-19. TCRdb keeps only in-frame clones here, not all; method: immunoSEQ multiplex PCR. Here the sample spans about 350,000 clones, roughly nine tenths being singletons. Allocation to cohorts depended on clinical history reported by the participants. In germline, CDR1 is SGDLS, CDR2 YYNGEE. The CDR3 totals 11 residues. V lost 3 bases to trimming and J lost 10 bases; unmatched junction nucleotides: 0. Specimen: PBMCs or T cells enriched from blood (not recorded which). The source of this sequence is a woman in her thirties who had recovered from COVID-19. The V call is TRBV9, the J call TRBJ2-1, with 8 bases matching TRBD1. The CDR3 sequence is CASSAGGEQFF. The DNA of the CDR3 is TGTGCCAGCAGCGCAGGGGGCGAGCAGTTCTTC. Looking up the rest from reference TRBV9 and TRBJ2-1 gives the full variable domain: DSGVTQTPKHLITATGQRVTLRCSPRSGDLSVYWYQQSLDQGLQFLIQYYNGEERAKGNILERFSAQQFPDLHSELNLSSLELGDSALYFCASSAGGEQFFGPGTRLTVL.